This entry lists 22 T cell receptor beta chains sequenced from one sample in a study of blood T cell repertoires in COVID-19. TCRdb's copy holds only in-frame clones and misses some; the assay was immunoSEQ multiplex PCR. The table shows about 190,000 clones, with about nine tenths occurring only once. Sequencing used peripheral blood. The source of these receptors is a man aged 40-50 years with acute or convalescent COVID-19.

The sample holds one count of this clone. The chain couples TRBV11-2 to TRBJ1-4; tentative D call: TRBD1 (6 bases). CDR3 size: 17 residues. V was clipped by 0 bases and J by 5 bases, with 16 bases between them. Germline V gives CDR1 SGHAT, CDR2 FQNNGV. CDR3 in amino acids: CASSLDPSQGPNEKLFF. The CDR3, as DNA: TGTGCCAGCAGCTTAGATCCTTCACAGGGCCCAAATGAAAAACTGTTTTTT.

The chain recombines TRBV28 with TRBJ1-6; 8 bases line up with TRBD1. V was pared by 6 bases and J by 9 bases, with 10 bases of the junction left unmatched. There are 15 residues in the CDR3. Germline lookup yields CDR1 MDHEN and CDR2 SYDVKM. CDR3 nucleotides: TGTGCCAGCAGCCAGCGGACAGGGAGGGCTTCACCCCTCCACTTT. This encodes CASSQRTGRASPLHF.

The table lists this clone with a count of one. The rearrangement joins TRBV5-4 to TRBJ2-5; 7 bases match TRBD2. V lost 2 bases to trimming and J lost 7 bases; unmatched junction nucleotides: 5. This CDR3 comprises 13 residues. Germline CDR1 is SGHNT and CDR2 is YYREEE (reference sequence). CDR3 in DNA: TGTGCCAGCAGCTTCGAGCGGGGCCGGACCCAGTACTTC. Protein product: CASSFERGRTQYF.

This clone was observed a handful of times. The chain links TRBV2 to TRBJ2-3; D is unclear. The V gene lost 5 bases and the J gene lost 5 bases, with 2 bases spanning the gap. Germline V gene data show CDR1 as SNHLY and CDR2 as FYNNEI. CDR3 length: 10 residues. The CDR3 bases are TGTGCCAGCAGTCAAGATACGCAGTATTTT. Amino acid sequence: CASSQDTQYF.

V usage is TRBV29-1 and J usage is TRBJ1-2; possible D gene TRBD1, 6 bases. The CDR3 is 13 amino acids. The V gene's germline CDR1 is SQVTM and CDR2 ANQGSEA. Trimming cost V 6 bases and J 0 bases, with 11 bases left between them. The DNA for the CDR3 is TGCAGCGTAGACCGGACAGCTAACTATGGCTACACCTTC. Translation gives CSVDRTANYGYTF. Based on the CDR3 plus reference TRBV29-1 and TRBJ1-2, the full variable domain is SAVISQKPSRDICQRGTSLTIQCQVDSQVTMMFWYRQQPGQSLTLIATANQGSEATYESGFVIDKFPISRPNLTFSTLTVSNMSPEDSSIYLCSVDRTANYGYTFGSGTRLTVV.

The V call is TRBV2, the J call TRBJ2-3; 9 positions match TRBD2. The germline gives CDR1 SNHLY, CDR2 FYNNEI. The CDR3 totals 16 residues. The J segment lost 4 bases and the V segment lost 6 bases, leaving 11 bases of the junction unmatched. CDR3 coding DNA: TGTGCCAGCAGGAAGGGCGGGGGGGCCTTGTCAGATACGCAGTATTTT. It specifies CASRKGGGALSDTQYF.

The chain couples TRBV7-9 to TRBJ2-1, with 8 bases that match TRBD1. The CDR3 length is 11 residues. Losses at the gene ends were 5 bases for V and 10 bases for J; bases not matched to a gene: 1. From germline, CDR1 is SEHNR and CDR2 FQNEAQ (reference sequence). CDR3 DNA sequence: TGTGCCAGCAGCCGGGACAGGGAGCAGTTCTTC. Translating gives CASSRDREQFF.

The CDR3 loop reads CASSFGRGNTEAFF. CDR3 nucleotides: TGTGCCAGCAGTTTCGGACGGGGGAACACTGAAGCTTTCTTT. The genes are TRBV6-5 and TRBJ1-1; D unclear. V was clipped by 4 bases and J by 1 base, with 10 bases between them. The V gene's germline CDR1 is MNHEY and CDR2 SVGAGI. This CDR3 contains 14 residues.

The chain employs TRBV2 and TRBJ1-2; weak D call: TRBD1 (6 bases). In germline, CDR1 is SNHLY, CDR2 FYNNEI. The germline V and J ends were trimmed by 6 bases and 4 bases, with 12 bases remaining between them. CDR3 length equals 13 residues. The DNA of the CDR3 is TGTGCCAGCAGCATGGACAGAGCCTATGGCTACACCTTC. This codes for CASSMDRAYGYTF.

The chain carries TRBV28 and TRBJ2-7; weak D call: TRBD2 (6 bases). Per germline, CDR1 MDHEN and CDR2 SYDVKM. Trimming took off 7 bases at V and 0 bases at J, with 13 bases between the two ends. The CDR3 is 14 amino acids. CDR3 sequence reads: CASILDGSSYEQYF. The DNA for the CDR3 is TGTGCCAGCATTCTTGACGGGAGCTCCTACGAGCAGTACTTC.

This clone was observed once. This rearrangement joins TRBV7-8 to TRBJ2-2; TRBD2 matches at 14 bases. V shed 4 bases and J 2 bases; nucleotides not matched to a gene: 12. Per the germline V gene, CDR1 is SGHVS and CDR2 is FQNEAQ. CDR3 length equals 20 residues. CDR3 DNA sequence: TGTGCCAGCAGCTCGAAACCCCCGGGACTAGCGGGGGTTAACACCGGGGAGCTGTTTTTT. Protein: CASSSKPPGLAGVNTGELFF.

This chain joins TRBV7-2 and TRBJ2-3; 8 bases line up with TRBD1. The junction had 5 bases not matched to a gene; V was cut back by 6 bases and J by 3 bases. Germline V gives CDR1 SGHTA, CDR2 FQGNSA. This CDR3 has 14 amino acids. The CDR3 nucleotides are TGTGCCAGCAGGACCGGGACAGGAACAGATACGCAGTATTTT. Protein sequence: CASRTGTGTDTQYF.

The J gene is TRBJ2-1, the V gene TRBV7-8, with D maybe TRBD2 (5 bases). Germline assignment: CDR1 SGHVS and CDR2 FQNEAQ. The CDR3 consists of 16 residues. V lost 4 bases to trimming and J lost 3 bases, with 16 bases between them. CDR3 sequence: CASSSWTVLIYNEQFF. CDR3 nucleotide sequence: TGTGCCAGCAGCTCCTGGACTGTTCTAATCTACAATGAGCAGTTCTTC.

The rearrangement uses TRBV14 and TRBJ1-1; D is ambiguous. The length of the CDR3 is 13 residues. The V end lost 0 bases, the J end lost 2 bases, and 4 bases lay between the germline ends. Germline CDR1 and CDR2: SGHDN and FVKESK. CDR3 nucleotide sequence: TGTGCCAGCAGCCAAGATACTAACACTGAAGCTTTCTTT. This gives the protein CASSQDTNTEAFF.

The rearrangement uses TRBV15 and TRBJ2-3, with 12 bases fitting TRBD2. This CDR3 is 16 amino acids long. CDR1 and CDR2 (germline): LNHNV, YYDKDF (reference sequence). Trimming removed 1 base from V and 6 bases from J; junction bases left unmatched: 5. CDR3 in amino acids: CATSRALAGGSDTQYF. The DNA for the CDR3 is TGTGCCACCAGCAGAGCGCTAGCGGGGGGGAGCGATACGCAGTATTTT.

This clone was detected only a few times. This rearrangement joins TRBV6-5 to TRBJ1-5; D remains ambiguous. This CDR3 contains 13 residues. Trimming removed 4 bases from V and 2 bases from J, with 6 bases in between. Germline V gene lookup returns CDR1 MNHEY and CDR2 SVGAGI. The CDR3 protein is CASSWQGNQPQHF. The CDR3 region has the DNA TGTGCCAGCAGTTGGCAGGGCAATCAGCCCCAGCATTTT.

The V and J genes are TRBV7-2 and TRBJ2-7, with D possibly being TRBD1 (6 bases). The length of the CDR3 is 14 residues. CDR1 is SGHTA, CDR2 FQGNSA, per germline. The ends were cut back, 1 base at V and 7 bases at J, with 14 bases in the middle. CDR3 region: CASSLVQGLREQYF. CDR3 DNA sequence: TGTGCCAGCAGCTTAGTTCAGGGGCTTCGGGAGCAGTACTTC.

The rearrangement joins TRBV6-5 to TRBJ2-2; the match to TRBD2 covers 7 bases. The CDR3 totals 12 residues. The V gene's germline CDR1 is MNHEY and CDR2 SVGAGI. CDR3 protein: CAGGENTGELFF. CDR3 nucleotide sequence: TGTGCGGGGGGGGAGAACACCGGGGAGCTGTTTTTT.

The chain has TRBV19 and TRBJ1-1; 9 bases are shared with TRBD1. This CDR3 comprises 13 residues. In germline, CDR1 is LNHDA, CDR2 SQIVND (reference sequence). V was clipped by 6 bases and J by 3 bases; unmatched bases: 2. CDR3 nucleotide sequence: TGTGCCAGTAGACGACAGGGGGACACTGAAGCTTTCTTT. Translating it yields CASRRQGDTEAFF.

This clone was seen a handful of times. The V gene is TRBV19, the J gene TRBJ1-3; the D is unclear. The V gene lost 8 bases and the J gene lost 0 bases, with 5 bases spanning the gap. CDR3 length: 12 amino acids. CDR1 is LNHDA and CDR2 is SQIVND in the germline V gene (reference sequence). In DNA form, the CDR3 reads TGTGCCAGTGGGCCCTCTGGAAACACCATATATTTT. Translating gives CASGPSGNTIYF.

The rearrangement uses TRBV29-1 and TRBJ2-5; no firm D call. This CDR3 contains 13 residues. The V gene lost 7 bases and the J gene lost 1 base, with 13 bases spanning the gap. Germline values: CDR1 SQVTM, CDR2 ANQGSEA. CDR3 loop: CSASPGFQETQYF. CDR3 nucleotide sequence: TGCAGCGCTTCCCCCGGGTTCCAAGAGACCCAGTACTTC.

The genes are TRBV19 and TRBJ1-2, with D uncertain. V lost 3 bases to trimming and J lost 4 bases, with 9 bases between them. Germline CDR1 and CDR2: LNHDA and SQIVND (reference sequence). The CDR3 is made up of 13 amino acids. The chain's CDR3 is CASSIRGFYGYTF. CDR3 sequence (DNA): TGTGCCAGTAGTATTCGGGGTTTCTATGGCTACACCTTC.